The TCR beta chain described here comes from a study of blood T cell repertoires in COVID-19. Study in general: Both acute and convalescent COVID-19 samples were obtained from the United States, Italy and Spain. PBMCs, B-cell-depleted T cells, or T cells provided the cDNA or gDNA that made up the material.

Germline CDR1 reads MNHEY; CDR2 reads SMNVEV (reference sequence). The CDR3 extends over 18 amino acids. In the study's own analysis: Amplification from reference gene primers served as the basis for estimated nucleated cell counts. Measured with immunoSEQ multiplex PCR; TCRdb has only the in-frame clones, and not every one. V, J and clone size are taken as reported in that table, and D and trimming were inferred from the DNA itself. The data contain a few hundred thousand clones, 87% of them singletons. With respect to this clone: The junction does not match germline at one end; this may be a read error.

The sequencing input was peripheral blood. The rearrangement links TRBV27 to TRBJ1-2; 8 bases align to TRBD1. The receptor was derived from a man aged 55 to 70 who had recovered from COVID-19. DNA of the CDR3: TGTGCCAGCAGACCCGGTTCTGGACAGGGAGGGTCGGCTTATGGCCACACCTTC. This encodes CASRPGSGQGGSAYGHTF.